The 8 T cell receptor beta chains given below trace back to one sample, sequenced in a study of cytomegalovirus exposure and HLA in healthy donors. The PCR used 60 Vbeta and 13 Jbeta primers. Profiling relied on immunoSEQ multiplex PCR, and the TCRdb table lists in-frame clones only, not all of them. The table records roughly 170,000 clones, 80% of them present only once. Sequencing input: PBMCs. These receptors originate from a man aged 25 to 45 in good health and CMV-seronegative.

In this sample, this clone turned up once. The chain combines TRBV29-1 with TRBJ1-3; D possibly corresponds to TRBD1 (5 bases). Trimming took 7 bases from V and 0 from J, leaving 10 bases between them. Looked up from germline, CDR1 is SQVTM and CDR2 is ANQGSEA. The CDR3 has 13 amino acids. The CDR3 nucleotides read TGCAGCGCCCAGGGTAGCTCTGGAAACACCATATATTTT. Translation gives CSAQGSSGNTIYF. The variable domain in full, completed from reference TRBV29-1 and TRBJ1-3, reads SAVISQKPSRDICQRGTSLTIQCQVDSQVTMMFWYRQQPGQSLTLIATANQGSEATYESGFVIDKFPISRPNLTFSTLTVSNMSPEDSSIYLCSAQGSSGNTIYFGEGSWLTVV.

V is TRBV6-4 and J is TRBJ2-1; the match to TRBD1 covers 8 bases. With 0 bases clipped from V and 7 bases from J, the junction kept 8 bases outside the gene matches. Germline V gene data show CDR1 as MRHNA and CDR2 as SNTAGT. The CDR3 length is 16 residues. The CDR3 nucleotides are TGTGCCAGCAGTGACTCATGGACAGGGATGAGAAATGAGCAGTTCTTC. Translating gives CASSDSWTGMRNEQFF.

The J gene is TRBJ1-4, the V gene TRBV18; D remains ambiguous. The V end was cut by 5 bases, the J end by 0 bases, with 4 bases between. Germline V gives CDR1 KGHSH, CDR2 LQKENI. The CDR3 has 13 residues. This chain's CDR3 is CASSDSTNEKLFF. The CDR3 DNA reads as TGTGCCAGCTCAGACTCAACTAATGAAAAACTGTTTTTT. Combining the CDR3 with reference TRBV18 and TRBJ1-4 gives the whole variable domain NAGVMQNPRHLVRRRGQEARLRCSPMKGHSHVYWYRQLPEEGLKFMVYLQKENIIDESGMPKERFSAEFPKEGPSILRIQQVVRGDSAAYFCASSDSTNEKLFFGSGTQLSVL.

The V gene is TRBV27, the J gene TRBJ2-2, with TRBD2 as a possible D gene (7 bases). CDR3 length equals 17 residues. CDR1 and CDR2 from the germline V gene are MNHEY and SMNVEV (reference sequence). V gave up 5 bases and J gave up 3 bases, with 19 bases separating them. CDR3 nucleotides: TGTGCCAGCAGTCCCCGGGGGGCTAGCGTGTACACCGGGGAGCTGTTTTTT. Protein: CASSPRGASVYTGELFF.

This chain uses TRBV5-1 with TRBJ2-1, with 9 positions matching TRBD1. The CDR3 has 13 residues. The V gene's germline CDR1 is SGHRS and CDR2 YFSETQ. The junction had 7 bases not matched to a gene; V was cut back by 9 bases and J by 6 bases. The CDR3 here is CATRQGVGNEQFF. CDR3 nucleotide sequence: TGCGCCACCCGACAGGGGGTCGGCAATGAGCAGTTCTTC.

This clone came up a few times. The gene calls are TRBV18 and TRBJ2-6; 8 bases map to TRBD1. There are 19 residues in the CDR3. Germline values: CDR1 KGHSH, CDR2 LQKENI. Germline trimming cut 2 bases from V and 3 bases from J; bases unmatched to any gene: 12. The CDR3 nucleotides read TGTGCCAGCTCACCATTACCGGGACAGGTGGCGGGTGGGGCCAACGTCCTGACTTTC. Amino acids: CASSPLPGQVAGGANVLTF.

The chain joins TRBV11-2 to TRBJ2-7, with D possibly TRBD1 on 5 matching bases. This CDR3 has 12 amino acids. Per the germline V gene, CDR1 is SGHAT and CDR2 is FQNNGV. The ends were cut back, 5 bases at V and 6 bases at J, with 11 bases in the middle. DNA of the CDR3: TGTGCCAGCAGCCAGACAGCTCTCGAGCAGTACTTC. Its translation is CASSQTALEQYF.

The rearrangement joins TRBV6-5 to TRBJ1-1, with 8 bases aligning to TRBD1. The CDR3 has 15 amino acids. Germline assignment: CDR1 MNHEY and CDR2 SVGAGI. V lost 6 bases to trimming and J lost 0 bases; unmatched junction nucleotides: 6. The CDR3 spells CASSWTGFVNTEAFF. In nucleotides, the CDR3 is TGTGCCAGCAGCTGGACAGGGTTTGTGAACACTGAAGCTTTCTTT.